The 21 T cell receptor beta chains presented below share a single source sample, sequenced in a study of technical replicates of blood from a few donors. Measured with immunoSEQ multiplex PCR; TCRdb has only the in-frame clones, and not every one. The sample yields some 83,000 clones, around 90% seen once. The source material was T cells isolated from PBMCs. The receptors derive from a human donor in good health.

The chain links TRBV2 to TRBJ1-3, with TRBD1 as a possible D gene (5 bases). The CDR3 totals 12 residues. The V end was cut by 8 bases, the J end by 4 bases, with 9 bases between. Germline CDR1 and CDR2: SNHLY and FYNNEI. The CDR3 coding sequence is TGTGCCAGCGGGGCACCGGGAAACACCATATATTTT. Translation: CASGAPGNTIYF.

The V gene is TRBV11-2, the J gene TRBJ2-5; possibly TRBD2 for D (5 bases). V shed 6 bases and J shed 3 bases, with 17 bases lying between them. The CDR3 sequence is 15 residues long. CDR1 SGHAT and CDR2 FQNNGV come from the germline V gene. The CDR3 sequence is CASRGGPLEKETQYF. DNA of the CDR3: TGTGCCAGCAGGGGTGGGCCACTAGAGAAAGAGACCCAGTACTTC. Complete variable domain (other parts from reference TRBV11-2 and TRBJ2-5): EAGVAQSPRYKIIEKRQSVAFWCNPISGHATLYWYQQILGQGPKLLIQFQNNGVVDDSQLPKDRFSAERLKGVDSTLKIQPAKLEDSAVYLCASRGGPLEKETQYFGPGTRLLVL.

CDR3 in DNA: TGTGCCAGCACCTTCGGGGGGACGTACAATGAGCAGTTCTTC. Encoded protein: CASTFGGTYNEQFF. The chain uses TRBV7-9 and TRBJ2-1, with 7 bases matching TRBD2. CDR1 and CDR2 (germline): SEHNR, FQNEAQ (reference sequence). The CDR3 has 14 amino acids. With V trimmed by 7 bases and J by 4 bases, 7 bases remained unmatched.

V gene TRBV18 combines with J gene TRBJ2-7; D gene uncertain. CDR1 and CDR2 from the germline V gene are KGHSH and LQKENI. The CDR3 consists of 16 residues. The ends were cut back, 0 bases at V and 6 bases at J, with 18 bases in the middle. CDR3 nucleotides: TGTGCCAGCTCACCACCGGGCAATGTTGGGTACACCGAGCAGTACTTC. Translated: CASSPPGNVGYTEQYF.

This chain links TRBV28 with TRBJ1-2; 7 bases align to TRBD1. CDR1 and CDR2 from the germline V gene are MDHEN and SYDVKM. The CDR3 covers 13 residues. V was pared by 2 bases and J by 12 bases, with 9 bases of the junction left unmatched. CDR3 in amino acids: CASSLPDRVTDTF. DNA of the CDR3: TGTGCCAGCAGTTTACCCGACAGGGTAACGGACACCTTC.

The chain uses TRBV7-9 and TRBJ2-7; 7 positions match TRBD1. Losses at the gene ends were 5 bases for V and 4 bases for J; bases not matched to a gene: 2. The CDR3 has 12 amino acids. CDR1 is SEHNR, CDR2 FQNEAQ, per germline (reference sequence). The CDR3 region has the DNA TGTGCCAGCAGCCCGACAGGGTACGAGCAGTACTTC. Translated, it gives CASSPTGYEQYF.

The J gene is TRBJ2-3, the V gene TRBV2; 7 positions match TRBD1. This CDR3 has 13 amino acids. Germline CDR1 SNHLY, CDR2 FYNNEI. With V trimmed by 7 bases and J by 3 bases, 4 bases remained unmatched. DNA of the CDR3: TGTGCCAGCACTGGGACAGAGACAGATACGCAGTATTTT. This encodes CASTGTETDTQYF.

CDR3 in DNA: TGTGCCAGCAGTGTAGGACAGGGAGAGTCCTACGAGCAGTACTTC. Its protein product is CASSVGQGESYEQYF. The chain employs TRBV6-1 and TRBJ2-7; 8 bases are shared with TRBD1. The CDR3 contains 15 residues. Trimming removed 4 bases from V and 1 base from J; junction bases left unmatched: 6. The germline V gene encodes CDR1 MNHNS and CDR2 SASEGT.

CDR3 nucleotides: TGTGCCAGTAGTATGGGGTACCCACAGGCGAAAAACTATGGCTACACCTTC. It encodes CASSMGYPQAKNYGYTF. The chain uses TRBV19 and TRBJ1-2, with D possibly matching TRBD1 (5 bases). This CDR3 region has 17 residues. V shed 3 bases and J shed 2 bases, with 19 bases lying between them. Germline loops: CDR1 LNHDA, CDR2 SQIVND (reference sequence).

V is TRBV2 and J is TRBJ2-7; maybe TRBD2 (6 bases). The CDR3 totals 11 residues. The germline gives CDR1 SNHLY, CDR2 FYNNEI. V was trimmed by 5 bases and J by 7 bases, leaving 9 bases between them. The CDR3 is CASSPAGEQYF. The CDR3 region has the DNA TGTGCCAGCAGTCCCGCGGGGGAGCAGTACTTC. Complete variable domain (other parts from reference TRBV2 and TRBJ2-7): EPEVTQTPSHQVTQMGQEVILRCVPISNHLYFYWYRQILGQKVEFLVSFYNNEISEKSEIFDDQFSVERPDGSNFTLKIRSTKLEDSAMYFCASSPAGEQYFGPGTRLTVT.

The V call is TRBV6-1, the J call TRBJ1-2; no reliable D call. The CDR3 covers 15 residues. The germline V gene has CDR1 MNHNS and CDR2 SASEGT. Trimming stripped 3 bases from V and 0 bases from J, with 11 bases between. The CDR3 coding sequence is TGTGCCAGCAGTGACCGACGGGTATCTAACTATGGCTACACCTTC. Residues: CASSDRRVSNYGYTF.

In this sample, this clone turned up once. CDR3 nucleotide sequence: TGTGCCAGCAGCCAAGATGTTATGTGGGGCAGGGGGCGAGGAACTGAAGCTTTCTTT. Protein product: CASSQDVMWGRGRGTEAFF. The chain employs TRBV14 and TRBJ1-1; 8 nucleotides align to TRBD1. V lost 0 bases to trimming and J lost 5 bases; unmatched junction nucleotides: 17. CDR3 length: 19 residues. Germline CDR1 and CDR2: SGHDN and FVKESK. Full variable domain (outside the CDR3, taken from reference TRBV14 and TRBJ1-1): EAGVTQFPSHSVIEKGQTVTLRCDPISGHDNLYWYRRVMGKEIKFLLHFVKESKQDESGMPNNRFLAERTGGTYSTLKVQPAELEDSGVYFCASSQDVMWGRGRGTEAFFGQGTRLTVV.

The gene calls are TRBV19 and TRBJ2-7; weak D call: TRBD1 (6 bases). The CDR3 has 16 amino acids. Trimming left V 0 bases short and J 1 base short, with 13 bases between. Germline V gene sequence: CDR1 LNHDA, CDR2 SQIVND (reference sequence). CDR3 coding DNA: TGTGCCAGTAGTATAGAATTCGGCAGGGGTTCCTACGAGCAGTACTTC. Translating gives CASSIEFGRGSYEQYF.

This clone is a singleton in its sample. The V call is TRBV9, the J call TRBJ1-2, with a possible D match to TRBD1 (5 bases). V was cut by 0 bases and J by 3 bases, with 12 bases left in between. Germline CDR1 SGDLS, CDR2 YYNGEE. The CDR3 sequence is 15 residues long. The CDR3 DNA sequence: TGTGCCAGCAGCGTAGTAGCAGGGTTACACTATGGCTACACCTTC. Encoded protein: CASSVVAGLHYGYTF. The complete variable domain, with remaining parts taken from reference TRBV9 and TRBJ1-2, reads DSGVTQTPKHLITATGQRVTLRCSPRSGDLSVYWYQQSLDQGLQFLIQYYNGEERAKGNILERFSAQQFPDLHSELNLSSLELGDSALYFCASSVVAGLHYGYTFGSGTRLTVV.

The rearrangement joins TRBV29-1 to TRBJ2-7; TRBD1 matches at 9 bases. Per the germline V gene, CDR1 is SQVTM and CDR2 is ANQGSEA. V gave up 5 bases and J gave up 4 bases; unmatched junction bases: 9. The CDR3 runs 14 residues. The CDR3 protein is CSVFIRDRAYEQYF. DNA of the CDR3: TGCAGCGTTTTTATCCGGGACAGGGCTTACGAGCAGTACTTC.

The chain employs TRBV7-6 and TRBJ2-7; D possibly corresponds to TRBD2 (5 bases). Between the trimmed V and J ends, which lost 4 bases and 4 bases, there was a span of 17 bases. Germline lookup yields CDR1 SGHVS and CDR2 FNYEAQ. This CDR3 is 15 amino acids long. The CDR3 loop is CASSSSGSSEYEQYF. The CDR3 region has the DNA TGTGCCAGCAGCTCATCTGGGAGTAGTGAGTACGAGCAGTACTTC.

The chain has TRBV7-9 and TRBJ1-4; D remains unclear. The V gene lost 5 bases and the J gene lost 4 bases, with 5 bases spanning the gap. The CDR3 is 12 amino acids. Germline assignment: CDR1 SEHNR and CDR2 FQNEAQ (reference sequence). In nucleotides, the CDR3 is TGTGCCAGCAGCGAGATTAATGAAAAACTGTTTTTT. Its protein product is CASSEINEKLFF.

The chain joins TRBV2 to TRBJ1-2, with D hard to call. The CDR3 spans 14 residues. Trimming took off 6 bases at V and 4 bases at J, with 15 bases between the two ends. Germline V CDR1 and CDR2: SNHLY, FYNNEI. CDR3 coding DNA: TGTGCCAGCAGAAGTGGAACTTGGGCCTATGGCTACACCTTC. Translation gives CASRSGTWAYGYTF.

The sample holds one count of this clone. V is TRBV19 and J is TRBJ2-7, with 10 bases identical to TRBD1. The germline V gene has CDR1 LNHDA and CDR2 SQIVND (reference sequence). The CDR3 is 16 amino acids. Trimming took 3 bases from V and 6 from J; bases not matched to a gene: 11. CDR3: CASSMLRTGGLSEQYF. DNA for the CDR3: TGTGCCAGTAGTATGCTTAGGACAGGGGGTTTGTCCGAGCAGTACTTC.

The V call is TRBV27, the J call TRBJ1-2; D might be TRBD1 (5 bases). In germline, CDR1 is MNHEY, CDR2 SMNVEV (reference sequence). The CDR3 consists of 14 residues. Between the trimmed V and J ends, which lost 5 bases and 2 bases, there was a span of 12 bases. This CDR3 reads CASSLRGVNYGYTF. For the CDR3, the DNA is TGTGCCAGCAGTCTCCGGGGGGTGAACTATGGCTACACCTTC.

The CDR3 loop is CASSHAAGGSTGELFF. The DNA of the CDR3 is TGTGCCAGCAGCCATGCGGCGGGGGGTTCCACCGGGGAGCTGTTTTTT. The chain links TRBV7-6 to TRBJ2-2; 8 bases match TRBD2. The junction had 9 bases not matched to a gene; V was cut back by 5 bases and J by 4 bases. The CDR3 sequence is 16 residues long. Germline assignment: CDR1 SGHVS and CDR2 FNYEAQ.